This T cell receptor (beta chain) was sequenced during a study of blood T cell repertoires in COVID-19. This CDR3 comprises 16 residues. Germline V lookup: CDR1 LGHDT, CDR2 YNNKEL (reference sequence). V lost 2 bases to trimming and J lost 3 bases; unmatched junction nucleotides: 2. Produced via immunoSEQ multiplex PCR; TCRdb's table is partial and in-frame only. The repertoire includes 350,000 to 450,000 clones, 65% to 90% of them detected once, and just over 7% sits in the top ten. Recruited during active infection, patients (from Seattle) were subsequently followed longitudinally. This chain connects TRBV3-1 (or the pseudogene TRBV3-2) to TRBJ2-3; 13 bases match TRBD2. Specimen: peripheral blood. The clonotype originates from a woman aged 55-69 years with COVID-19, enrolled during active disease. The chain's CDR3 is CASSQQLAGGTDTQYF. The CDR3 DNA follows: TGTGCCAGCAGCCAACAACTAGCGGGGGGGACAGATACGCAGTATTTT.